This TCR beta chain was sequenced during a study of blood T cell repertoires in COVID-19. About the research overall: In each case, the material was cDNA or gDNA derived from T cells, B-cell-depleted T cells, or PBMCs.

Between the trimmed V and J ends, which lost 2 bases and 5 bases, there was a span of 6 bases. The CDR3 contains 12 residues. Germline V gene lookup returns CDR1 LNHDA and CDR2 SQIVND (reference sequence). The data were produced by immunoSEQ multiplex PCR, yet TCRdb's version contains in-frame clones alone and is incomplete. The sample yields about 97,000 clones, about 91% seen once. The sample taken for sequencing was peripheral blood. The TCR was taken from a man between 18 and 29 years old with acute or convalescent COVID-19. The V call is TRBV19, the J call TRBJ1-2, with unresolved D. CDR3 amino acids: CASSINSYGYTF. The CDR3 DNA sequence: TGTGCCAGTAGTATAAATTCTTATGGCTACACCTTC.